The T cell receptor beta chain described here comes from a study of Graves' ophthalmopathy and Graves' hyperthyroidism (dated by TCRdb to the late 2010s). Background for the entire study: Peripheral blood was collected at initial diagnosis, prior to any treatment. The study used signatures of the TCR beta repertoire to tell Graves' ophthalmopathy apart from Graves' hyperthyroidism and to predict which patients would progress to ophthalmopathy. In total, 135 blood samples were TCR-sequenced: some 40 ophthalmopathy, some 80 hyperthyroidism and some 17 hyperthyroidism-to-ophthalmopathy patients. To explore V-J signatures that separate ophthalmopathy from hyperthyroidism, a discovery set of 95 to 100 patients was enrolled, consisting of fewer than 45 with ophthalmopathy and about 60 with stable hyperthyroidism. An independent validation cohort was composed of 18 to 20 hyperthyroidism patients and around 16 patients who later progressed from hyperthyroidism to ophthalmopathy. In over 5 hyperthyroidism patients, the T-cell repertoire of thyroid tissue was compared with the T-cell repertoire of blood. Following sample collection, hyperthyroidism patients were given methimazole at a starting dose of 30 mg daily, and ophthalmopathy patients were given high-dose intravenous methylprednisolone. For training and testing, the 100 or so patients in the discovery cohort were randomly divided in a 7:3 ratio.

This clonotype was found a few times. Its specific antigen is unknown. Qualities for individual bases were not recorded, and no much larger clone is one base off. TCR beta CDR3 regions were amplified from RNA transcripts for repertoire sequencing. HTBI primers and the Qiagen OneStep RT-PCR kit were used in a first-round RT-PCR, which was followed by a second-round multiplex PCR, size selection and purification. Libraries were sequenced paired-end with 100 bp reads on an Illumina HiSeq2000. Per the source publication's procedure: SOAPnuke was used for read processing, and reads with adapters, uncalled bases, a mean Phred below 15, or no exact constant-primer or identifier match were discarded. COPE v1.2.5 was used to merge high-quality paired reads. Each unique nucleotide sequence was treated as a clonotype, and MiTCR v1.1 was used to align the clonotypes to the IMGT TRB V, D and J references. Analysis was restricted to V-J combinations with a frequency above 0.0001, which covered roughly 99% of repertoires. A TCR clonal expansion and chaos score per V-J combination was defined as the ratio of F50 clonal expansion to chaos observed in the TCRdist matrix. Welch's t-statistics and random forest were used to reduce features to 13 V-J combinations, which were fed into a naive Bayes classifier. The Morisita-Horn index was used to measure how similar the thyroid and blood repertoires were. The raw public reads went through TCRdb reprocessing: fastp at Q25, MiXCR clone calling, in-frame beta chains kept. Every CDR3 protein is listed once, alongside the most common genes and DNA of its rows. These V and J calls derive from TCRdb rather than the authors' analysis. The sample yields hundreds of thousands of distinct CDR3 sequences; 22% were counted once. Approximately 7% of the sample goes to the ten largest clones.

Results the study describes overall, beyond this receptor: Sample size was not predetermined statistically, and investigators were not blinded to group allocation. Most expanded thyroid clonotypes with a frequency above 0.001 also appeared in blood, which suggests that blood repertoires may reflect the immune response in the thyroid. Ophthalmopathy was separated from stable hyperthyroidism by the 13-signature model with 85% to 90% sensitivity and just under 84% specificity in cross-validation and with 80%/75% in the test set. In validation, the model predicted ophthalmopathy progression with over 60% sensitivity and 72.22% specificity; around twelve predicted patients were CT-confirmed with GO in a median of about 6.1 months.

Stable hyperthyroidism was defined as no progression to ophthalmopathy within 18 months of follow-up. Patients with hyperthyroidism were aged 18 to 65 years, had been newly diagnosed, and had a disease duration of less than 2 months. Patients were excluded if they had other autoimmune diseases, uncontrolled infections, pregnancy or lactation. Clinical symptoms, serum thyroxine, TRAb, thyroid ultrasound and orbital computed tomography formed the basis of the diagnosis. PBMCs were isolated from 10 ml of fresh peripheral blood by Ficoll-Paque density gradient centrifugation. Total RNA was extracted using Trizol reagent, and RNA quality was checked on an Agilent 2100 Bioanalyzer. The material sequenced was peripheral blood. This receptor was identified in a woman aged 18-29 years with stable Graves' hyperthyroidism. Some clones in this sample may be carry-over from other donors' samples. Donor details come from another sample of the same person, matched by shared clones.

The CDR3 sequence is CASSPTGGVETQYF. The nucleotide sequence reads as follows: TGTGCCAGCAGTCCAACCGGGGGCGTAGAGACCCAGTACTTC. The chain joins TRBV28 to TRBJ2-5; the D gene is perhaps TRBD1 or TRBD2, each of them matching over 6 bases. From the cysteine up to the phenylalanine, the CDR3 has a length of 14 residues. Solely the CDR3 DNA is kept, with 42 bases framed from the first base. V and J are truncated by 5 bases and 4 bases respectively, leaving an intervening sequence of 14 bases. CDR1 MDHEN and CDR2 SYDVKM were looked up in the germline V gene.